This T cell receptor (beta chain) appears in the sequencing data of a study of T cells in Graves' hyperthyroidism and ophthalmopathy (dated by TCRdb to the late 2010s). Study-level background: Peripheral blood was sampled at the time of initial diagnosis, prior to any treatment. TCR V-J signatures able to tell the groups apart were searched for in a discovery cohort of 95 or so patients, of whom over 40 had Graves' ophthalmopathy and some 60 had stable Graves' hyperthyroidism. Whether ophthalmopathy could be predicted prospectively was tested in an independent validation cohort made up of 18 to 20 hyperthyroidism patients plus 17 patients who later progressed to ophthalmopathy. The roughly 100 discovery patients were randomly divided into training and test sets at a 7:3 ratio. Thyroid tissue and blood T-cell repertoires from six Graves' hyperthyroidism patients were also compared in the study. After blood sampling, hyperthyroidism patients were treated with methimazole at a starting dose of 30 mg daily, and ophthalmopathy patients were treated with high-dose intravenous methylprednisolone. The paper describes TCR Vbeta CDR3 sequencing of fewer than 150 peripheral blood samples, made up of about 40 ophthalmopathy patients, 70 to 75 hyperthyroidism patients and roughly 17 progressor patients. What the study reported, not specific to this receptor: In validation, progression to ophthalmopathy was predicted by the model with roughly 71% sensitivity and roughly 76% specificity, a median of about 6.8 months before onset. A model built on a 13 V-J signature distinguished ophthalmopathy from stable hyperthyroidism, reaching 87.88% sensitivity and under 84% specificity in cross-validation and 80%/75% in testing. Most expanded thyroid clonotypes (frequency above 0.001) were also detected in blood, a finding suggesting that blood repertoires may reflect thyroid immune responses. No statistical method was used to fix the sample size in advance, and group allocation was not hidden from the investigators.

Remarks on this clonotype: Its antigen target is currently unknown. No quality values exist for individual bases; no much larger clone is one base distant.

CDR1 and CDR2, looked up from the germline V gene, are SGHTA and FQGNSA. Trimming takes 3 bases from V and 5 bases from J, and the germline ends sit 10 bases apart. CDR3 length: 14 amino acids, cysteine to phenylalanine. Of the read, only the CDR3 DNA is kept; its 42 bases are in frame from base 1. The TCR beta CDR3 regions were amplified from RNA transcripts. The first round of RT-PCR for the TCR CDR3 was performed with the HTBI primer set and the Qiagen OneStep RT-PCR kit. Libraries were constructed in a second round of multiplex PCR, after which size selection and purification were performed. Sequencing of the libraries was done on an Illumina HiSeq2000 using paired-end 100 bp reads. Processing in the source paper ran as follows. SOAPnuke was used to process the raw data, with reads discarded if the reads contained adapters or uncalled bases, had a mean Phred below 15, or lacked an exact constant-primer or identifier match. COPE v1.2.5 was used to merge the high-quality paired reads, and each unique nucleotide sequence was defined as a clonotype. MiTCR v1.1 was used to align the clonotypes against IMGT TRBV, TRBD and TRBJ reference segments. Analysis was restricted to V-J combinations with a frequency above 0.0001, which covered roughly 99% of repertoires. A TCS score was defined as the ratio between F50 (clonal expansion) and ExV (chaos), using BLOSUM62-based TCRdist between CDR3 peptides within each V-J. Welch's t-statistics and random forest reduced approximately 520 V-J features to some 14, which were used in a naive Bayes classifier (R e1071). TCRdb reprocessing: public reads trimmed at Q25 with fastp, clones called with MiXCR, in-frame beta chains kept. Every CDR3 protein is listed once, alongside the most common genes and DNA of its rows. The V and J calls here are based on TCRdb, not the publication. For this sample there are roughly 380,000 distinct CDR3 sequences; about 13% appear just once. Clones ranked in the top ten supply less than 6.5% of the sample.

Stable Graves' hyperthyroidism was defined as no progression to ophthalmopathy during 18 months of follow-up. Hyperthyroidism patients were newly diagnosed, had a disease duration of under 2 months, and were aged 18 to 65 years. Any patient with an uncontrolled infection, another autoimmune disease, pregnancy or lactation was excluded. Diagnoses were based on clinical symptoms, serum thyroxine and TRAb, thyroid ultrasound and orbital computed tomography. PBMCs were isolated from 7.5 to 10 ml of fresh peripheral blood by Ficoll-Paque density gradient centrifugation. Total RNA was extracted using Trizol reagent, and RNA quality was assessed on an Agilent 2100 Bioanalyzer.

Sequencing was carried out using blood. Here the chain combines TRBV7-2 and TRBJ2-2; perhaps TRBD1 is the D gene, with 6 bases matching. This TCR was sampled from a woman between 18 and 29 years old with Graves' hyperthyroidism. The DNA sequence is as follows: TGTGCCAGCAGCTTTTCAGGGACAACCGGGGAGCTGTTTTTT. Its amino acids are CASSFSGTTGELFF.